This T cell receptor beta chain was retrieved from a study of T cell responses to AZD1222 COVID-19 vaccine listed by TCRdb under 2021. Regarding the research as a whole: AZD1222 recipients given second doses at about 4 weeks or at about 12 weeks were pooled, since spike-specific TCR depth and breadth were not found to differ between the two schedules. A total of under 250 trial participants underwent TCR sequencing, of whom about 210 had received two doses of AZD1222 and around 26 had received two doses of the MenACWY control vaccine. Trial participants were enrolled into age subgroups of 18-55, 56-69 and 70-plus years, which contained approximately 150, 30 and 60 TCR-sequenced participants, respectively.

The CDR3 regions of human TCRbeta chains were subjected to immunosequencing. For the original study's pipeline: TCRs in the repertoires were matched against a reference library of SARS-CoV-2-specific TCRs that had been generated with the MIRA antigen-specificity platform. Breadth was defined as the fraction of unique TCRs that were SARS-CoV-2-associated, and depth was defined as the fraction of total T cells that were SARS-CoV-2-associated. Each spike-specific TCR was assigned to its reactive spike region and to a CD4 or CD8 class using the MIRA data. Log10-transformed breadth and depth values were compared by one-way ANOVA with Sidak's multiple comparisons tests. TCRdb took this table from immuneACCESS and kept in-frame rearrangements with V and J called. Such tables lack part of the clones; where checked against another copy, unresolved V genes explain under half of the gap, and the rest is unexplained. V, J and clone size are those of that table, while D and trimming were read from the DNA. The sample yields approximately 190,000 clones; 80% to 95% were counted once. The ten largest account for less than 1.5% of the sample.

Its CDR3 holds 16 amino acids, cysteine through phenylalanine. The kept DNA is CDR3 alone, 48 bases in frame from the first base. Taken from the germline V gene (reference sequence), the CDR1 and CDR2 loops are MNHNY and SVGAGI. V loses 7 bases at its end and J loses 3 bases; junction bases beyond the gene matches: 10. Reading the label with the study, this specimen's time point is: baseline before first vaccination. Vaccinee samples were obtained from the UK trials COV001 and COV002, which included a single-blind randomized controlled phase 2/3 trial of AZD1222 (ChAdOx1 nCoV-19) in healthy adults. For TCRbeta chain sequencing, PBMC samples from trial participants were taken at day 0 and at day 28 after the second dose. Overall results and qualifications from the work: Most participants were white British and females outnumbered males, and the authors suggested that clonal diversity may have been underestimated. Because no day 14 peak-response samples were available, the repertoires could be characterized only after the peak T cell response. Conclusions about previously exposed vaccinees are limited, since just five or six AZD1222 recipients were seropositive for SARS-CoV-2 at baseline. Vaccine-associated CD4 TCRs spanned the whole spike protein, with dominant responses in regions 160-218 and 743-854. Epitopes outside the regions mutated in the B.1.351 and B.1.1.7 variants were reportedly recognized by nearly half of the unique spike-specific TCRs. The 56-69-year group was small, and its depth increase did not reach significance, likely because of low power. After two AZD1222 doses, spike-specific TCR breadth and depth were significantly higher than at day 0 and than in MenACWY recipients.

Worth noting for this clone: What this receptor recognizes is not known. No base quality values were provided; no much bigger clone lies one nucleotide off.

This specimen was peripheral blood, taken on day 0 of AZD1222 vaccination. The origin of this receptor is an adult in good health. The rearranged chain carries TRBV6-6 and TRBJ2-7; TRBD2 aligns with 12 central bases. The CDR3 protein sequence reads: CASTLTSGGRHYEQYF. The sequence in DNA is TGTGCCAGCACCCTGACTAGCGGGGGTCGCCACTACGAGCAGTACTTC.